The T cell receptor (beta chain) under discussion was sequenced for a study of shared clonotypes between healthy human individuals. Background on the study: Donors, aged 18 to 49, were a couple of women and a few men.

On this clone itself: Its antigen is undetermined.

Germline assignment: CDR1 SGDLS and CDR2 YYNGEE. Trimming stripped 4 bases from V and 2 bases from J, with 13 bases between. The CDR3 is 14 amino acids. CD4+ cells yielded CD45RA+ naive and CD45RA-negative memory subsets. Study-wide results and caveats: Clonotype sharing among donors likely depends on sequencing depth. Non-shared clonotypes showed lower generation probabilities than clonotypes common to all four donors.

Using immunoSEQ multiplex PCR, the repertoire was profiled, and TCRdb retains in-frame clones only, with some absent. The sample lists fewer than 3 million clones; under 95% were seen once. The V and J genes are TRBV9 and TRBJ2-7; no definite D call. The receptor comes from a man between 18 and 35 years old in good health. Some clones in this sample may be carry-over from other donors' samples. Sequencing was performed on naive CD4+ T cells from PBMCs. Subset given: CD45RA+ positively selected. The CDR3 region has the DNA TGTGCCAGCAGCCCGACAATGGGCCCCTACGAGCAGTACTTC. This gives the protein CASSPTMGPYEQYF.